Shown below are 25 T cell receptor beta chains from a single sample sequenced in a study of blood T cell repertoires in COVID-19. Generated by immunoSEQ multiplex PCR, the TCRdb table keeps only in-frame clones and is missing some. The data contain over 200,000 clones, 75% to 90% of them singletons. Sequenced: peripheral blood. These receptors all come from a man aged 25-45 years with COVID-19, enrolled during active disease.

V gene TRBV4-3 combines with J gene TRBJ1-2; unclear D gene. Germline loops: CDR1 LGHNA, CDR2 YSLEER. The V end was cut by 0 bases, the J end by 6 bases, with 17 bases between. The CDR3 length is 16 residues. CDR3: CASSQDPRDQANGYTF. The CDR3 DNA reads TGCGCCAGCAGCCAAGATCCGAGGGATCAAGCCAATGGCTACACCTTC.

The CDR3 loop is CASRDRAGAYEQYF. DNA for the CDR3: TGTGCCAGTAGAGACAGGGCCGGTGCATACGAGCAGTACTTC. V and J are TRBV19 and TRBJ2-7; 7 bases map to TRBD1. V shed 6 bases, J shed 4 bases, and the junction held 9 bases outside the gene matches. CDR1 and CDR2 (germline): LNHDA, SQIVND (reference sequence). This CDR3 contains 14 residues.

In its sample, this clone was seen once. V gene TRBV28 combines with J gene TRBJ1-4; a weak D match, TRBD1 (6 bases). Germline-derived CDR1 and CDR2 are MDHEN and SYDVKM. V dropped 7 bases and J dropped 5 bases, with 17 bases sitting between them. The CDR3 contains 15 residues. This chain's CDR3 is CASTLPSTGNEKLFF. The CDR3 bases are TGTGCCAGCACCTTGCCCTCGACAGGAAATGAAAAACTGTTTTTT.

The J gene is TRBJ1-3, the V gene TRBV28; 7 nucleotides agree with TRBD1. Germline CDR1 reads MDHEN; CDR2 reads SYDVKM. J was trimmed by 0 bases and V by 6 bases; bases with no gene match: 5. This CDR3 comprises 15 residues. The CDR3: CASSPGGGSGNTIYF. The CDR3 DNA sequence: TGTGCCAGCAGCCCAGGGGGAGGCTCTGGAAACACCATATATTTT.

This clone came up once. This chain connects TRBV19 to TRBJ2-7; 9 bases fit TRBD1. Germline values: CDR1 LNHDA, CDR2 SQIVND (reference sequence). The CDR3 contains 16 residues. Trimming cost V 4 bases and J 6 bases; bases outside gene matches: 13. CDR3 in amino acids: CASSRFSGTGTGEQYF. In DNA, the CDR3 is TGTGCCAGTAGTAGGTTTTCCGGGACAGGGACGGGCGAGCAGTACTTC.

CDR3 sequence: CASRALAGITDTQYF. The CDR3 nucleotides are TGTGCCAGTAGGGCTCTAGCGGGGATCACAGATACGCAGTATTTT. The J gene is TRBJ2-3, the V gene TRBV19, with 9 bases that match TRBD2. V shed 6 bases and J 2 bases; nucleotides not matched to a gene: 6. This CDR3 has 15 amino acids. CDR1 and CDR2 (germline): LNHDA, SQIVND (reference sequence).

The chain recombines TRBV6-5 with TRBJ2-3; 8 positions match TRBD2. The trim removed 2 bases at V and 4 bases at J, leaving 8 bases unmatched. CDR3 length: 16 amino acids. Germline loops: CDR1 MNHEY, CDR2 SVGAGI. For the CDR3, the DNA is TGTGCCAGCAGTTACGCATGGACTAGCAGAGCAGATACGCAGTATTTT. This translates into CASSYAWTSRADTQYF.

The genes are TRBV7-3 and TRBJ2-1, with 15 bases aligning to TRBD2. Trimming removed 4 bases from V and 2 bases from J; junction bases left unmatched: 0. The length of the CDR3 is 16 residues. Germline-derived CDR1 and CDR2 are SGHTA and FQGTGA. The CDR3 coding sequence is TGTGCCAGCAGCTGGACTAGCGGGAGGGCCTACAATGAGCAGTTCTTC. This translates into CASSWTSGRAYNEQFF.

The rearrangement joins TRBV5-1 to TRBJ2-7; 8 bases line up with TRBD1. The germline CDR1 and CDR2 sequences are SGHRS and YFSETQ. There are 13 residues in the CDR3. J lost 5 bases, V lost 3 bases, and 4 bases had no gene match. The chain's CDR3 is CASSSQGDHEQYF. CDR3 bases: TGCGCCAGCAGCTCACAGGGGGACCACGAGCAGTACTTC. Based on the CDR3 plus reference TRBV5-1 and TRBJ2-7, the full variable domain is KAGVTQTPRYLIKTRGQQVTLSCSPISGHRSVSWYQQTPGQGLQFLFEYFSETQRNKGNFPGRFSGRQFSNSRSEMNVSTLELGDSALYLCASSSQGDHEQYFGPGTRLTVT.

The V gene is TRBV11-2, the J gene TRBJ1-3; unclear D gene. Per germline, CDR1 SGHAT and CDR2 FQNNGV. The V and J ends lost 1 base and 0 bases respectively, with 4 bases between them. This CDR3 has 14 residues. CDR3 coding DNA: TGTGCCAGCAGCTTAGGGAGCTCTGGAAACACCATATATTTT. This sequence encodes CASSLGSSGNTIYF.

The rearrangement uses TRBV5-1 and TRBJ1-4, with D possibly being TRBD1 (6 bases). Trimming left V 2 bases short and J 5 bases short, with 13 bases between. Germline V gene lookup returns CDR1 SGHRS and CDR2 YFSETQ. The CDR3 runs to 15 residues. The CDR3 sequence is CASSLPITGNEKLFF. For the CDR3, the DNA is TGCGCCAGCAGCTTACCTATTACAGGGAATGAAAAACTGTTTTTT.

This clone turned up a few times. The chain combines TRBV28 with TRBJ2-7; D is ambiguous. Germline CDR1 MDHEN, CDR2 SYDVKM. Trimming left V 2 bases short and J 7 bases short, with 15 bases between. The CDR3 contains 14 residues. CDR3 region: CASSLENWALEQYF. The CDR3 DNA reads as TGTGCCAGCAGTTTAGAGAACTGGGCCCTGGAGCAGTACTTC.

This chain connects TRBV25-1 to TRBJ2-2; 7 bases line up with TRBD1. Germline assignment: CDR1 MGHDK and CDR2 SYGVNS. This CDR3 region has 14 residues. Trimming removed 8 bases from V and 5 bases from J; junction bases left unmatched: 8. CDR3 nucleotide sequence: TGTGCCAGCTCGGGGACAGAACTTACCGGGGAGCTGTTTTTT. It codes for CASSGTELTGELFF.

The chain is built from TRBV30 and TRBJ1-1; D is ambiguous. Germline assignment: CDR1 GTSNPN and CDR2 SVGIG (reference sequence). V lost 4 bases and J lost 7, with 10 bases in between. CDR3 length equals 11 residues. The CDR3 bases are TGTGCCTGGACCCCCGGCGGTGAAGCTTTCTTT. Its protein is CAWTPGGEAFF.

J is TRBJ1-1 and V is TRBV19; D remains ambiguous. V was trimmed by 2 bases and J by 1 base, leaving 8 bases between them. The CDR3 is 14 residues long. Germline CDR1 is LNHDA and CDR2 is SQIVND (reference sequence). The CDR3 reads CASSIYPGNTEAFF. The CDR3 DNA sequence: TGTGCCAGTAGTATATACCCCGGGAACACTGAAGCTTTCTTT.

This chain links TRBV4-3 with TRBJ2-7, with 9 bases matching TRBD2. The CDR3 sequence is 16 residues long. The trim removed 0 bases at V and 2 bases at J, leaving 5 bases unmatched. Germline V CDR1 and CDR2: LGHNA, YSLEER. The CDR3 DNA reads TGCGCCAGCAGCCAAGAGGCGGGGGGGTATACCTACGAGCAGTACTTC. Amino acids: CASSQEAGGYTYEQYF.

V usage is TRBV18 and J usage is TRBJ2-2; no clear D gene. Deletions cut 2 bases from V and 2 bases from J, with 12 bases between. The CDR3 loop spans 16 amino acids. CDR1 and CDR2 (germline): KGHSH, LQKENI. The CDR3 is CASSPVWLANTGELFF. CDR3 sequence (DNA): TGTGCCAGCTCACCAGTGTGGTTAGCTAACACCGGGGAGCTGTTTTTT.

V and J are TRBV6-5 and TRBJ1-1, with D perhaps matching TRBD1 (6 bases). The CDR3 has 16 residues. CDR1 is MNHEY, CDR2 SVGAGI, per germline. The V end lost 3 bases, the J end lost 0 bases, and 14 bases lay between the germline ends. For the CDR3, the DNA is TGTGCCAGCAGTTATGTACGGACAGACATGAACACTGAAGCTTTCTTT. Its protein is CASSYVRTDMNTEAFF.

V gene TRBV28 combines with J gene TRBJ1-3; D might be TRBD1 (6 bases). From germline, CDR1 is MDHEN and CDR2 SYDVKM. This CDR3 is built from 13 residues. Trimming took off 7 bases at V and 3 bases at J, with 10 bases between the two ends. The CDR3 DNA follows: TGTGCCAGCAAACAGGGCTATGGAAACACCATATATTTT. Translating it yields CASKQGYGNTIYF.

Only a few counts were recorded for this clone. The rearrangement links TRBV4-1 to TRBJ1-2; a possible D gene is TRBD1 (5 bases). Trimming pared 1 base from V and 4 bases from J, leaving 13 bases between. Germline V gene sequence: CDR1 MGHRA, CDR2 YSYEKL. There are 15 residues in the CDR3. The CDR3 DNA sequence: TGCGCCAGCAGCCAAGGGGACGGGACTTTCTATGGCTACACCTTC. It codes for CASSQGDGTFYGYTF.

The chain couples TRBV18 to TRBJ1-2, with 7 bases fitting TRBD1. The CDR3 contains 14 residues. CDR1 is KGHSH and CDR2 is LQKENI in the germline V gene. With 3 bases clipped from V and 6 bases from J, the junction kept 7 bases outside the gene matches. CDR3 DNA: TGTGCCAGCTCACCGACCGACAGGGTTCATGGCTACACCTTC. This codes for CASSPTDRVHGYTF.

The rearrangement joins TRBV2 to TRBJ2-1; D unresolved. Germline loops: CDR1 SNHLY, CDR2 FYNNEI. V was cut by 5 bases and J by 0 bases, with 14 bases left in between. The CDR3 extends over 16 amino acids. The CDR3 DNA reads TGTGCCAGCAGTTACCAACCGGGTCTCTCCTACAATGAGCAGTTCTTC. Protein: CASSYQPGLSYNEQFF.

V is TRBV7-2 and J is TRBJ1-1, with a tentative D call TRBD1 (5 bases). Germline V gene sequence: CDR1 SGHTA, CDR2 FQGNSA. CDR3 length: 15 residues. Trimming shortened V by 2 bases and J by 0 bases, and 10 bases separated the two germline ends. The CDR3, as DNA: TGTGCCAGCAGCTTAAAGGGACTGATGAACACTGAAGCTTTCTTT. Protein sequence: CASSLKGLMNTEAFF.

The rearrangement joins TRBV6-1 to TRBJ1-1, with TRBD1 matching over 7 bases. The V segment lost 7 bases and the J segment 0 bases; nucleotides outside the gene matches: 5. CDR3 length equals 14 residues. The germline CDR1 and CDR2 sequences are MNHNS and SASEGT. CDR3 protein: CASNVQGMNTEAFF. CDR3 sequence (DNA): TGTGCCAGCAACGTACAGGGGATGAACACTGAAGCTTTCTTT.

This chain joins TRBV6-6 and TRBJ1-2; perhaps TRBD1 as D (6 bases). This CDR3 is built from 15 residues. The germline V and J ends were trimmed by 5 bases and 5 bases, with 18 bases remaining between them. The germline V gene has CDR1 MNHNY and CDR2 SVGAGI (reference sequence). The CDR3 sequence is CASSRNSDRTYGYTF. The CDR3 DNA reads TGTGCCAGCAGTCGGAATTCGGACAGAACTTATGGCTACACCTTC.